This TCR beta chain was sequenced in a study of cytomegalovirus exposure and HLA in healthy donors (dated by TCRdb to the late 2010s). Regarding the complete study: In an earlier analysis of some 550 of the donors, approximately 260 Gb of sequence data and some 120 million unique TCR beta sequences from some 170 million T cells were reported. Around 330 gigabases of sequencing data and around 85 million unique TCR sequences made up an early release that covered under 750 HLA-typed donors. Of the approximately 400 genotyped donors, 65% to 90% fell in the genetic ancestry cluster associated with self-reported Caucasian donors. The aim of the study was to test whether cataloging public T cell receptors could identify signatures of past pathogen exposure. The study profiled the T cell repertoires of 500 to 800 subjects by immunosequencing and related them to cytomegalovirus serostatus. Besides the first cohort of around 670 subjects, a separate validation cohort made up of 120 different subjects was used. The study combined high-throughput TCR immunosequencing, statistical association of individual TCRs with disease status, and machine learning to predict cytomegalovirus infection status. A later analysis re-examined previously published TCR beta repertoires from more than 550 donors and added high-resolution HLA genotyping to investigate patterns of TCR occurrence. Rather than drawing on any new phenotypic data, the later analysis identified candidate immune exposures from TCR beta sequences and the way those sequences occurred across donors. An earlier analysis of approximately 580 of the donors used high-throughput TCR beta sequencing to judge whether each TCR beta V gene segment behaved as functional or pseudogenic. Donor age, sex, ethnicity and CMV serostatus were compiled together with the repertoire data. In a later genetic analysis, genome-wide SNP genotypes for about 55% of the 666 donors were used, and that subset was treated as a discovery cohort. Every repertoire in the discovery cohort had been generated on one and the same sequencing platform. HLA typing covered class I and class II loci at four-digit resolution. The number of typed donors differed by locus: about 620-640 for A, B, C, DRB1 and DQB1; 522 for DQA1; 606 for DPA1; and roughly 470 for DPB1. Four or five DR-DQ haplotypes were handled as single units for association and clustering because linkage in the cohort was strong. Among around 400 genotyped donors of the cohort, an average of approximately 230,000 unique TCR beta nucleotide sequences were sequenced per donor, 15% to 20% of them non-productive. Overall results and qualifications from the work: In a later analysis, several top co-occurrence clusters were reported to appear linked to parvovirus B19, influenza, CMV and Epstein-Barr virus. A group of highly shared sequence variants was considered likely to be a technical artifact of the sequencing pipeline. In vitro tests confirmed that a few of the cytomegalovirus-associated TCR beta chains recognize cytomegalovirus antigens. Because counts were too low, seventeen rarely observed V segments, including chromosome 9 orphons, were left out of the earlier analysis of some 600 of the donors. According to a later genetic analysis, donors in an Asian-associated ancestry cluster had fewer N-insertions in productive TCRs than the approximately 630-donor mean. Only TCR beta chains were sequenced in this cohort, and the absence of alpha or paired-chain data limited detectable features. In a later analysis, TCR association rates were found to vary across HLA loci, with the most associated TCRs seen for DRB1 alleles and the fewest for HLA-C alleles. A later analysis found that HLA-associated TCR beta chains were more clonally expanded and had lower generation probabilities than equally common non-associated chains. In both the original and validation cohorts, the classifier was reported to diagnose cytomegalovirus status with high specificity and sensitivity. According to the authors, the approach could potentially be generalized to other disease states and immunological phenotypes. Most TCR sequences were seen in very few donors, while some public TCRs were found in many individuals. In the study, some 160 TCR beta chains were listed as associated with cytomegalovirus. Because some donors lacked HLA typing at each locus, the association tests relied only on the typed subset. In a later analysis, some 17,000 TCR beta sequences were associated with specific HLA alleles at a false discovery rate of 0.05. Because the 87-base-pair reads could not distinguish some IMGT-functional V segments, including TRBV6-2 and TRBV6-3, those segments were excluded. The only immune exposure information available for the cohort was CMV serostatus. A further reported finding was that TCR beta sequences accurately predicted the HLA-A and HLA-B alleles for most subjects in the first cohort. An association between a missense DCLRE1C variant and V-gene and J-gene trimming of TCR beta chains was found in a later genetic analysis and replicated in an independent cohort. The presence/absence analyses assumed that sequencing depth was roughly uniform across donors, and that assumption may not be true. Correlated functional status among segregating V segments might be attributable to linkage disequilibrium, but an unknown experimental factor could not be ruled out. In an earlier analysis of some 640 of the donors, most TCR beta V segments were observed in productive rearrangements about 87% or about 30% of the time, broadly matching IMGT annotations. Assigning TCR associations to individual alleles was difficult when HLA alleles, especially DR and DQ, strongly co-occurred. In a later analysis, most CMV-associated TCR beta chains were found to appear HLA-restricted, with HLA associations seemingly driven largely by CMV exposure.

This clone occurred a few times. Its antigen has not been determined. Per-base qualities were not stored, and no clone one base away is much larger. From a lookup of the germline V gene (reference sequence), CDR1 and CDR2 are MNHNY and SVGAGI. Including the terminal cysteine and phenylalanine, the CDR3 comprises 16 residues. The read is trimmed to its CDR3 DNA, 48 bases read in frame from base 1. Trimming accounts for 4 bases at V and 8 bases at J, while the number of junction bases matched to no gene is 17. The method behind the library was the immunoSEQ multiplex PCR assay. The multiplex PCR relied on a mix of 60 forward primers for TCR Vbeta segments and 13 reverse primers for TCR Jbeta segments. Amplification of the CDR3 region of rearranged TCR beta genes was performed with a multiplex PCR assay on genomic DNA. The Illumina HiSeq System was used to sequence the amplified TCR beta libraries as 87-base-pair reads. The study's processing was this. Across the 500 to 850 repertoires, a later analysis counted approximately 83 million unique TCR beta chains, around 10 million of which were shared by at least two donors. To remove PCR and sequencing errors, raw reads were error-corrected and collapsed into unique sequences using a nearest-neighbor algorithm that merged closely related sequences. V, D and J gene segments were assigned by aligning CDR3 sequences to IMGT reference sequences. For a sequence to be retained, a match of at least six nucleotides to both a V gene segment and a J gene segment was required. A rearrangement counted as productive if the CDR3 had no stop codons and remained in frame with V and J, and every other rearrangement counted as non-productive. Following IMGT convention, CDR3 was defined as the stretch from the second conserved V-encoded cysteine up to the conserved J-encoded phenylalanine. Sequences without an unambiguous match to a single V gene segment were excluded from the earlier analysis of 450 to 750 of the donors. In an earlier analysis of several hundred of the donors, V segments were called functional above 56.7% productive rearrangements and were called segregating when the between-donor standard deviation exceeded 5%. A statistical classification framework was developed to diagnose cytomegalovirus status using the catalog of TCR beta chain sequences. In a later analysis, V and J genes were assigned by comparing TCR nucleotide sequences against IMGT/GENE-DB human TR gene sequences. The TCRdist pipeline was used in a later analysis to assign CDR3 sequences and most-parsimonious VDJ recombination scenarios. In a later analysis, every TCR beta chain was defined by the combination of its CDR3 amino acid sequence and its V-gene family, and reads without a unique V-gene family were dropped. In a later analysis, some 600 highly shared, low-generation-probability nucleotide sequences were removed to address suspected cross-contamination and a sequencing artifact. A later analysis calculated a clonal expansion index for each public chain from normalized within-repertoire ranks of inferred template counts. A later analysis computed generation probabilities with a VDJ recombination model fitted to out-of-frame rearrangements, and checked the results against IGoR. In a later analysis, TCR-TCR, TCR-HLA and TCR-CMV co-occurrence was scored with hypergeometric tests, and a repertoire-size bias correction was applied to TCR pairs. In a later analysis, false discovery rates were estimated by permuting HLA or CMV assignments 20 times. A later analysis grouped co-occurring TCRs with DBSCAN, adding TCRdist sequence similarity when clustering within HLA-allele-positive subsets. For co-occurrence clustering, repertoires with fewer than 30,000 or more than 120,000 public chains were excluded, along with 4 to 6 repertoires with anomalous nucleotide sharing. This is the immuneACCESS table as TCRdb keeps it, with only in-frame sequences that have V and J called. A part of the clones is gone; compared with another copy, unresolved V genes explain less than half, and the rest is unexplained. V and J calls and clone size are as listed in that table; D and trimming were resolved from the DNA. Across this sample there are under 300,000 clones, with about 75% seen only once. Of the sample, about 2.1% is held by the ten largest clones.

The cohort consisted of 666 healthy bone marrow donors. At the time of sampling, every cohort member was nominally healthy, though immune exposures that went unrecorded were likely present. The donor tested CMV seronegative, placing the donor among the 350 or so seronegative members of the cohort. A peripheral blood sample was provided by each donor, and peripheral blood mononuclear cells were used for TCR beta sequencing. Genomic DNA extraction from the blood cell samples was performed with the Qiagen DNeasy Blood Extraction Kit. The rearrangement joined TRBV6-6 to TRBJ2-7; 7 of the junction bases match TRBD1. This sequence originates from a female donor in good health and CMV-seronegative. Sequencing input: PBMCs. CDR3 protein: CASSFRGQDPNYKQYF. The nucleotide sequence reads TGTGCCAGCAGTTTCCGAGGACAGGATCCGAATTACAAGCAGTACTTC.